The T cell receptor beta chain under discussion was sequenced for a study of regulatory T cells in long-lasting Graves disease. Construction of TCR beta libraries relied on iRepertoire HTBI primers and on Arm-PCR targeting CDR3 regions. TCRdb called the multiplex PCR reads again in MiXCR, with one record for every CDR3 protein. The table records 550,000 or so distinct CDR3 sequences, about 12% of them present only once. Time point noted: newly diagnosed GD, antithyroid drugs for less than 3 months. Extracted PBMC RNA gave rise to the TCR library. This clonotype was recorded many times. The same data also went into a second study, on T cells in Graves' hyperthyroidism and ophthalmopathy. From that study: First-round RT-PCR with HTBI primers amplified the TCR CDR3 region. Model predictions of ophthalmopathy came a median approximately 6.5 months before onset.

The receptor's source is a woman aged 25 to 45 with Graves disease. This specimen was peripheral blood mononuclear cells (PBMCs), taken at new diagnosis, from a patient treated with antithyroid drugs.

The chain's CDR3 is CASTPTLGPRGGNIQYF. The DNA of the CDR3 is TGTGCCAGCACCCCGACGTTAGGTCCCAGAGGAGGGAACATTCAGTACTTC. The chain combines TRBV6-1 with TRBJ2-4, with a weak D call TRBD2 (6 bases). Germline V gene data show CDR1 as MNHNS and CDR2 as SASEGT. The ends were cut back, 7 bases at V and 7 bases at J, with 26 bases in the middle. CDR3 size: 17 residues.